The 4 T cell receptor beta chains reported below all come from one sample, sequenced in a study of immune evolution from preneoplasia to lung adenocarcinoma. Data came from immunoSEQ multiplex PCR; TCRdb stores just in-frame clones and leaves some out. The sample holds several thousand clones, around four fifths seen once. Sequenced sample: FFPE lung adenocarcinoma in situ tissue. These receptors originate from a person between 65 and 79 years old with lung adenocarcinoma.

The J gene is TRBJ1-1, the V gene TRBV4-1; D is unresolved. This CDR3 comprises 15 residues. Trimming pared 2 bases from V and 3 bases from J, leaving 13 bases between. CDR1 and CDR2 (germline): MGHRA, YSYEKL. Here the CDR3 reads CASSQPIITDTEAFF. CDR3 nucleotides: TGCGCCAGCAGCCAACCTATTATTACGGACACTGAAGCTTTCTTT.

V and J are TRBV5-8 and TRBJ1-3; 8 nucleotides match TRBD1. After removal of 3 bases from V and 4 bases from J, the junction contained 6 bases not matched to a gene. Germline lookup yields CDR1 SGHTS and CDR2 YDEGEE. This CDR3 region has 15 residues. The CDR3 DNA reads TGTGCCAGCAGCTCCTACCGGACAGGGGGAAACACCATATATTTT. Protein sequence: CASSSYRTGGNTIYF.

The V and J genes are TRBV16 and TRBJ2-1; D might be TRBD1 (7 bases). V lost 2 bases and J lost 5, with 13 bases in between. Germline assignment: CDR1 KGHSY and CDR2 FQNENV. This CDR3 spans 15 amino acids. The DNA for the CDR3 is TGTGCCAGCAGCCAAGGGCGGGACAGCCACAATGAGCAGTTCTTC. The encoded protein is CASSQGRDSHNEQFF. Supplemented by reference TRBV16 and TRBJ2-1, the full variable domain reads GEEVAQTPKHLVRGEGQKAKLYCAPIKGHSYVFWYQQVLKNEFKFLISFQNENVFDETGMPKERFSAKCLPNSPCSLEIQATKLEDSAVYFCASSQGRDSHNEQFFGPGTRLTVL.

The chain couples TRBV6-6 to TRBJ2-3; 9 nucleotides agree with TRBD1. Germline CDR1 is MNHNY and CDR2 is SVGAGI (reference sequence). The V segment lost 2 bases and the J segment 6 bases; nucleotides outside the gene matches: 9. The CDR3 length is 16 residues. CDR3 region: CASSYRTGDGSDTQYF. The CDR3 nucleotides read TGTGCCAGCAGTTACCGGACAGGGGACGGGTCTGATACGCAGTATTTT.